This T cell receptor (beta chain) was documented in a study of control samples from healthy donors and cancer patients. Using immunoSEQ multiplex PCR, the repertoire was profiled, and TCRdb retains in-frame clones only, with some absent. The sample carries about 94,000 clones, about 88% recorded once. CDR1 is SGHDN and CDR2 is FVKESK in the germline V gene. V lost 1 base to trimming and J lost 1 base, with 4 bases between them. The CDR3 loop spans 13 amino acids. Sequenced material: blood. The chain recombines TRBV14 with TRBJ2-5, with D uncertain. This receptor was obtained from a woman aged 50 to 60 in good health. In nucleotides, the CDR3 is TGTGCCAGCAGCCAAGGGCTCCAAGAGACCCAGTACTTC. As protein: CASSQGLQETQYF.